The present entry profiles one TCR beta chain with its context. Its antigen is currently unknown. Method: immunoSEQ multiplex PCR; TCRdb's copy keeps in-frame clones and lacks some. Of roughly 14,000 clones in the sample, under 80% were seen once. This record comes from a study of CD4 T cells in relation to SARS-CoV-2 and coronaviruses. On the study more broadly: No peptide or an HIV-1 Nef peptide pool served as negative control.

Per the germline V gene, CDR1 is SGHDN and CDR2 is FVKESK. The CDR3 runs to 14 residues. Trimming took 2 bases from V and 3 from J, leaving 11 bases between them. Unexposed donor CD4+ T cells date from about 2011-2018, before the COVID-19 pandemic. The cells were cultured for roughly 11 days before CD4+ T cells were isolated. This TCR was sampled from a human donor in good health. Sequencing input: CD4+ T cells from PBMCs, cultured in vitro. The rearrangement uses TRBV14 and TRBJ2-7; tentative D call: TRBD1 (5 bases). The CDR3 region is CASSQFDRFYEQYF. The CDR3 DNA reads TGTGCCAGCAGCCAATTCGACAGATTCTACGAGCAGTACTTC.